This T cell receptor (beta chain) was captured in a study of blood T cell dynamics during melanoma immunotherapy. The time point here: week 3, after first cycle of checkpoint inhibitor. Blood was drawn before treatment and at week 3 after checkpoint blockade. At 12 weeks after first infusion, RECIST 1.1 defined response for most patients. This CDR3 contains 11 residues. The germline V gene encodes CDR1 SGHNT and CDR2 YYREEE (reference sequence). V was clipped by 4 bases and J by 10 bases, with 9 bases between them. General study results and limits: It remained unknown if the driving T cell clones were melanoma-specific.

Libraries were prepared by immunoSEQ multiplex PCR; TCRdb keeps only in-frame clonotypes and omits some of them. The repertoire holds about 10,000 clones, with about nine tenths as singletons. Concerning this clone itself: The antigen is not known.

This chain links TRBV5-4 with TRBJ2-1, with D uncertain. This clonotype was sampled from a human donor with melanoma. This sample comprised blood, obtained from a patient treated with checkpoint blockade. For the CDR3, the DNA is TGTGCCAGCAGCCTTTCGGTGGAGCAGTTCTTC. Protein sequence: CASSLSVEQFF.